This T cell receptor beta chain was identified in a study of breast tumors, draining lymph nodes, adjacent tissues. V was pared by 1 base and J by 1 base, with 2 bases between. Germline CDR1 and CDR2: SGHVS and FNYEAQ. The CDR3 contains 12 residues. Whole-study findings and limits: Compared with basal-like, luminal-like tumors shared significantly more repertoire with nontumor tissue. Tumor T cell lymph node origin was a supported hypothesis, not proven. Tumor repertoires ranked between lymph nodes and nontumor tissue in diversity, with V and J gene preferences.

In this sample, this clonotype is medium-sized. Its matching antigen is unknown. TCRdb processed the multiplex PCR reads anew with MiXCR; each CDR3 protein has one entry. The profile covers about 19,000 distinct CDR3 sequences, with around 46% appearing a single time and 15% to 25% taken by the ten largest. The origin of this receptor is a female donor with breast cancer. Some clones in this sample may be carry-over from other donors' samples. The chain is built from TRBV7-6 and TRBJ2-7; D unclear. Sequenced input: breast tumor tissue. CDR3 coding DNA: TGTGCCAGCAGCTTAGGGTCCTACGAGCAGTACTTC. It specifies CASSLGSYEQYF. The whole variable domain, remainder taken from reference TRBV7-6 and TRBJ2-7, is GAGVSQSPRYKVTKRGQDVALRCDPISGHVSLYWYRQALGQGPEFLTYFNYEAQQDKSGLPNDRFSAERPEGSISTLTIQRTEQRDSAMYRCASSLGSYEQYFGPGTRLTVT.